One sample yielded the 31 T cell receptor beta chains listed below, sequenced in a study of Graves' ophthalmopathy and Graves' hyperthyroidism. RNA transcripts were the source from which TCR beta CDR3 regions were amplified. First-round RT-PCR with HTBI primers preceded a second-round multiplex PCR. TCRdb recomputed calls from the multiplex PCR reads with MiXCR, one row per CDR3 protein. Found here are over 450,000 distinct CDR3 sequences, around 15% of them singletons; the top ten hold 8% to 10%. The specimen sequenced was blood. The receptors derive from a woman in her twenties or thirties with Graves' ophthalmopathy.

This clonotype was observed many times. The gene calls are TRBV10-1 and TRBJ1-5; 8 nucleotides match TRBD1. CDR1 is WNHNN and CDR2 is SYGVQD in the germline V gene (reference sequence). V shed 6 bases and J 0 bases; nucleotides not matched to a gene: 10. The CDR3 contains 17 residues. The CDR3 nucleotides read TGCGCCAGCAGAGAACCTAGGGACAGGAGTAGCAATCAGCCCCAGCATTTT. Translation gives CASREPRDRSSNQPQHF.

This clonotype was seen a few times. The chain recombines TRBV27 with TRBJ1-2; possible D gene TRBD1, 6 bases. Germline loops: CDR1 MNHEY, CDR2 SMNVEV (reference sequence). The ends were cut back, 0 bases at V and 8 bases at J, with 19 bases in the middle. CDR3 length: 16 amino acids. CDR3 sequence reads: CASSLSGTSRFGGYTF. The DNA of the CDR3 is TGTGCCAGCAGTTTATCAGGGACATCGCGTTTTGGGGGCTACACCTTC.

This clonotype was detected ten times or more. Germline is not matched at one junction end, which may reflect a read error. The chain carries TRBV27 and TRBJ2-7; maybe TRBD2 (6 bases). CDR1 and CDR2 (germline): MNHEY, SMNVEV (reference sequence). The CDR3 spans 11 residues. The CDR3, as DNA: TGCATAGCCCTAGGAGGAGGGGAGCAGTACTTC. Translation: CIALGGGEQYF.

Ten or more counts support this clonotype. The CDR3 spells CASSTSVLRNTEAFF. For the CDR3, the DNA is TGTGCCAGCTCAACCTCAGTTCTCAGGAACACTGAAGCTTTCTTT. V gene TRBV18 combines with J gene TRBJ1-1; D unclear. V was shortened by 5 bases and J by 1 base, with 14 bases between the two germline ends. Germline V gene lookup returns CDR1 KGHSH and CDR2 LQKENI. This CDR3 region has 15 residues.

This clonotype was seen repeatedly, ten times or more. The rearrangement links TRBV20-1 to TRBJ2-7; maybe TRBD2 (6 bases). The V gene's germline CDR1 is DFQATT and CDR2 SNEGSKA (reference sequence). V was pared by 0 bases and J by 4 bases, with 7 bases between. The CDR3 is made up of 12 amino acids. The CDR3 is CSAREGGYEQYF. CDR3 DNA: TGCAGTGCTAGAGAGGGAGGTTACGAGCAGTACTTC.

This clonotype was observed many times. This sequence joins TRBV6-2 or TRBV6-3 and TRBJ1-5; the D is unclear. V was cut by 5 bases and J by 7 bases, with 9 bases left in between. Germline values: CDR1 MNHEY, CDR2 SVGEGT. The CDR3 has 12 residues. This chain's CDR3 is CASSMWEQPQHF. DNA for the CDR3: TGTGCCAGCAGTATGTGGGAACAGCCCCAGCATTTT.

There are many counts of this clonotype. CDR3 in DNA: TGTGCCAGTAGTATTAAGGGGGAGTCCTACACTGAAGCTTTCTTT. The encoded protein is CASSIKGESYTEAFF. V usage is TRBV19 and J usage is TRBJ1-1; D possibly corresponds to TRBD1 (6 bases). The V gene's germline CDR1 is LNHDA and CDR2 SQIVND (reference sequence). CDR3 length: 15 residues. The V and J ends lost 3 bases and 3 bases respectively, with 14 bases between them.

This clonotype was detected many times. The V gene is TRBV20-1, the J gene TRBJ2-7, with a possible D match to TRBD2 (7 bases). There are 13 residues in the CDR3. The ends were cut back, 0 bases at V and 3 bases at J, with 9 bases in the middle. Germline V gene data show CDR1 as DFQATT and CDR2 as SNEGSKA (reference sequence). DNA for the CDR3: TGCAGTGCTAGAGAGGGGGGGCACTACGAGCAGTACTTC. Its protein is CSAREGGHYEQYF.

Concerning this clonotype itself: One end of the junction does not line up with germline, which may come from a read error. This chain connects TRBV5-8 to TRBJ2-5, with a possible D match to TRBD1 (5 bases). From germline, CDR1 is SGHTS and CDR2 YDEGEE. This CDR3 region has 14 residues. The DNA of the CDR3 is TGTGCCAGCAGCTTGGGAAGACTGGACAAAGAGACGGGTTTC. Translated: CASSLGRLDKETGF.

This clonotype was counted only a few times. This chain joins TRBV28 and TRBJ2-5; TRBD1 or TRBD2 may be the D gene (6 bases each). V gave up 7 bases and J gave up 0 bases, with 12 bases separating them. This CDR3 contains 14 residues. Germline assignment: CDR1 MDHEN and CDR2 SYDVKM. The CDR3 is CASKRGPNQETQYF. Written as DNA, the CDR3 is TGTGCCAGCAAACGGGGGCCCAACCAAGAGACCCAGTACTTC. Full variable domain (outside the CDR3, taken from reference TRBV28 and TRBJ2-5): DVKVTQSSRYLVKRTGEKVFLECVQDMDHENMFWYRQDPGLGLRLIYFSYDVKMKEKGDIPEGYSVSREKKERFSLILESASTNQTSMYLCASKRGPNQETQYFGPGTRLLVL.

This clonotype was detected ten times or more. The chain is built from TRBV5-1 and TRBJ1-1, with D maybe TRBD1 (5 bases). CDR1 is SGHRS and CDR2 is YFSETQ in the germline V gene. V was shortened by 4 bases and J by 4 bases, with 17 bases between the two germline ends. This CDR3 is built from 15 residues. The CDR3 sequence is CASSRREGQGTEAFF. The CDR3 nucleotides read TGCGCCAGCAGCCGCAGGGAGGGGCAAGGCACTGAAGCTTTCTTT. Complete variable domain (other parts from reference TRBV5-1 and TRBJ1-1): KAGVTQTPRYLIKTRGQQVTLSCSPISGHRSVSWYQQTPGQGLQFLFEYFSETQRNKGNFPGRFSGRQFSNSRSEMNVSTLELGDSALYLCASSRREGQGTEAFFGQGTRLTVV.

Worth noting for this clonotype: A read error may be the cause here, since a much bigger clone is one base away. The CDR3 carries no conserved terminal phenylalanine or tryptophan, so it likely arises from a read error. CDR3 coding DNA: TGTGCCAGCAGCAAGGGACAGGGCTGGTCTGAAGCTTTCTAT. Residues: CASSKGQGWSEAFY. The V gene is TRBV7-2, the J gene TRBJ1-1; 9 bases fit TRBD1. V was pared by 5 bases and J by 6 bases, with 7 bases of the junction left unmatched. Germline V gene sequence: CDR1 SGHTA, CDR2 FQGNSA. This CDR3 has 14 amino acids.

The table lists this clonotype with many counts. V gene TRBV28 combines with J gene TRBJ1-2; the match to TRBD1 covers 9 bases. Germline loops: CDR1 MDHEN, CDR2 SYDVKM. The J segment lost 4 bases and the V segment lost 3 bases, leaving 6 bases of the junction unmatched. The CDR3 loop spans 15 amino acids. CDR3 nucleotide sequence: TGTGCCAGCAGTTTCGCTGACAGGGGGGCCTATGGCTACACCTTC. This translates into CASSFADRGAYGYTF.

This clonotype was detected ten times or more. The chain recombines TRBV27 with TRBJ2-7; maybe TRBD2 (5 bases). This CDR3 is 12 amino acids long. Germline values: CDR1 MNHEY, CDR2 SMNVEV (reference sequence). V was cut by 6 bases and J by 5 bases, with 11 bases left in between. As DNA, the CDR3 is TGTGCCAGCAGAACTGGAGGCGACGAGCAGTACTTC. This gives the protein CASRTGGDEQYF.

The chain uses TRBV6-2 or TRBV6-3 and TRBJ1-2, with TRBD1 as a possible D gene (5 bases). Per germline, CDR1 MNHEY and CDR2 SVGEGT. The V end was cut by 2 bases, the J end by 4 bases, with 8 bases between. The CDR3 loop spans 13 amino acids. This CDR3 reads CASSYADTYGYTF. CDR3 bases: TGTGCCAGCAGTTACGCGGACACCTATGGCTACACCTTC.

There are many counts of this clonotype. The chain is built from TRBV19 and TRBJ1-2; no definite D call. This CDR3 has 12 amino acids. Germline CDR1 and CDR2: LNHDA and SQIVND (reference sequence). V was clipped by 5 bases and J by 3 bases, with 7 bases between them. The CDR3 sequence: CASSASYYGYTF. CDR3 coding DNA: TGTGCCAGTAGTGCGTCATACTATGGCTACACCTTC.

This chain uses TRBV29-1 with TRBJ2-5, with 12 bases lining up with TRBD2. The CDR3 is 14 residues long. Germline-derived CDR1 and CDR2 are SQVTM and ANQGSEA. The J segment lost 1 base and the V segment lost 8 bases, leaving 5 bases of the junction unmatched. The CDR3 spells CSSRLAGVQETQYF. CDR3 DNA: TGCAGCTCAAGACTAGCGGGGGTCCAAGAGACCCAGTACTTC.

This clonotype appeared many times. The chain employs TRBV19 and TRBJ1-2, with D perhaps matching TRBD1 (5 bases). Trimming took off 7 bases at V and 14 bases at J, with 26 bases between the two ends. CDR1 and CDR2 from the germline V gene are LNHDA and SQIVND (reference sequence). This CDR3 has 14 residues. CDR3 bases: TGTGCCAGTACCAATAGGTGGACACCGGGTTTGATGACCTTC. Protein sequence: CASTNRWTPGLMTF.

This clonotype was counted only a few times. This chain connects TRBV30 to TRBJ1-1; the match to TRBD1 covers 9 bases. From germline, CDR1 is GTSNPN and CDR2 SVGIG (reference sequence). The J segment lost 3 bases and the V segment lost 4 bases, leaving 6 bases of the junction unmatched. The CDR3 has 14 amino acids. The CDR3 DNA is TGTGCCTGGAATCAACAGGGGGCGGACACTGAAGCTTTCTTT. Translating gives CAWNQQGADTEAFF.

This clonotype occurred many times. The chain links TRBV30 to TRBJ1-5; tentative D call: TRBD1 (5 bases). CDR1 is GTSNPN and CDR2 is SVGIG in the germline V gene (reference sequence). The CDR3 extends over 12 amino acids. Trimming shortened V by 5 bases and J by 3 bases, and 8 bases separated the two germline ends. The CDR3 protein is CAWGAPNQPQHF. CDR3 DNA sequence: TGTGCCTGGGGGGCCCCCAATCAGCCCCAGCATTTT.

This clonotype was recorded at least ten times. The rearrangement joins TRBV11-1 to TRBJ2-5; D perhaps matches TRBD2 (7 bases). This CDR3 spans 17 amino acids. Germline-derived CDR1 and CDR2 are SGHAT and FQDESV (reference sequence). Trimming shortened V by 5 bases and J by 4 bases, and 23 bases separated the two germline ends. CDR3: CASSRRSAWGGPETQYF. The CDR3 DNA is TGTGCCAGCAGCCGAAGGTCTGCCTGGGGGGGCCCAGAGACCCAGTACTTC.

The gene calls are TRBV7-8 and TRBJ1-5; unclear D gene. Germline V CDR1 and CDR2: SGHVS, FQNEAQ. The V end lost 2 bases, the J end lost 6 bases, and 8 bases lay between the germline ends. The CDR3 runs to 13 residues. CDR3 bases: TGTGCCAGCAGCTTAACGGACGGTCAGCCCCAGCATTTT. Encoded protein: CASSLTDGQPQHF. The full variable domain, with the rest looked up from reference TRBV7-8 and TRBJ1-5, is GAGVSQSPRYKVAKRGQDVALRCDPISGHVSLFWYQQALGQGPEFLTYFQNEAQLDKSGLPSDRFFAERPEGSVSTLKIQRTQQEDSAVYLCASSLTDGQPQHFGDGTRLSIL.

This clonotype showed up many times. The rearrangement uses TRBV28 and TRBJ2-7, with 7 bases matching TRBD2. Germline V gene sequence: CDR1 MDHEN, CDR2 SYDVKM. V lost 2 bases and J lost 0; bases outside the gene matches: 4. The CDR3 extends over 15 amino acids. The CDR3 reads CASSLLAEASYEQYF. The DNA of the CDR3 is TGTGCCAGCAGTTTACTAGCGGAGGCCTCCTACGAGCAGTACTTC.

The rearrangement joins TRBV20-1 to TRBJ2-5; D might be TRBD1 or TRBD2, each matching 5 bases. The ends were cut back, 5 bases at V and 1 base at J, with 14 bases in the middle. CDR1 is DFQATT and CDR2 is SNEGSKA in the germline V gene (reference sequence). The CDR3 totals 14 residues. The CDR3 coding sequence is TGCAGTGCTGTCCCGGGACGCCTCCAAGAGACCCAGTACTTC. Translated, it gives CSAVPGRLQETQYF.

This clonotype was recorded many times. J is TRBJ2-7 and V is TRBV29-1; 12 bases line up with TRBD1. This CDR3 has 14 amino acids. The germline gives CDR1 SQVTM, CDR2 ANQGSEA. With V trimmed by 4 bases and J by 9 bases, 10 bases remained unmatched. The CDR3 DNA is TGCAGCGTTGCGCCGGGACAGGGGGCTGGGGTGCAGTACTTC. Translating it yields CSVAPGQGAGVQYF.

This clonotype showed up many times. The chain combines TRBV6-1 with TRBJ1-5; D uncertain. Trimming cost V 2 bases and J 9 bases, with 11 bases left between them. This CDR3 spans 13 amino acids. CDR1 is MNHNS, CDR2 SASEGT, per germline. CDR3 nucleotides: TGTGCCAGCAGTGAATCTGTTAAGCTGCCCCAGCATTTT. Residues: CASSESVKLPQHF.

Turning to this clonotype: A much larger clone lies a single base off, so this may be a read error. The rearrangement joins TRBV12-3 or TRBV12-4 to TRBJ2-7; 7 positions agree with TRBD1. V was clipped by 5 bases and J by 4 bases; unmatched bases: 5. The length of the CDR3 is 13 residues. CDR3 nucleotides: TGTGCCAGCAGTCTGACAGGGAAATACGAGCAGTACTTC. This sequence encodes CASSLTGKYEQYF.

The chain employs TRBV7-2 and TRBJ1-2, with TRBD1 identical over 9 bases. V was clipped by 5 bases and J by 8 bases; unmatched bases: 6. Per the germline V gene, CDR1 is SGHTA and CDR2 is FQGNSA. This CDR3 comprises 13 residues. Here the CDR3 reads CASSQGQGVGYTF. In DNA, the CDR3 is TGTGCCAGCAGCCAGGGACAGGGAGTAGGCTACACCTTC.

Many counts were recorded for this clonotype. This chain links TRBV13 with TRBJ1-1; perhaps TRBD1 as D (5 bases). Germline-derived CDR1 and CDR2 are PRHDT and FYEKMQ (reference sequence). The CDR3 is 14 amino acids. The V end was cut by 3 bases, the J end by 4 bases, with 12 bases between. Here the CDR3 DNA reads TGTGCCAGCAGCTTCCCGAGGGGCAGCACTGAAGCTTTCTTT. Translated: CASSFPRGSTEAFF.

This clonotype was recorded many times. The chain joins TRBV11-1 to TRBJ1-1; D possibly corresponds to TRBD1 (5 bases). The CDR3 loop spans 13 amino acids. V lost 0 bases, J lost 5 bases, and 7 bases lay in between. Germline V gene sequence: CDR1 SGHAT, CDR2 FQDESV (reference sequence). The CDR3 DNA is TGTGCCAGCAGCTTAGCAGGGGAGACTGAAGCTTTCTTT. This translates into CASSLAGETEAFF. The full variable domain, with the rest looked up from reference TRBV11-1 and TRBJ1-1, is EAEVAQSPRYKITEKSQAVAFWCDPISGHATLYWYRQILGQGPELLVQFQDESVVDDSQLPKDRFSAERLKGVDSTLKIQPAELGDSAMYLCASSLAGETEAFFGQGTRLTVV.

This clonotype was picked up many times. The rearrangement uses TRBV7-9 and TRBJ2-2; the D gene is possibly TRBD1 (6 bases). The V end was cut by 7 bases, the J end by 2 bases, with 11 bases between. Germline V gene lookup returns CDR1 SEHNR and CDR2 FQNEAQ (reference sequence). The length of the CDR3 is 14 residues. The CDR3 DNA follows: TGTGCCAGCACCAACAGGGAAAACACCGGGGAGCTGTTTTTT. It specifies CASTNRENTGELFF. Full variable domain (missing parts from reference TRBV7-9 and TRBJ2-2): DTGVSQNPRHKITKRGQNVTFRCDPISEHNRLYWYRQTLGQGPEFLTYFQNEAQLEKSRLLSDRFSAERPKGSFSTLEIQRTEQGDSAMYLCASTNRENTGELFFGEGSRLTVL.